Below, 27 T cell receptor beta chains from the same sample are listed, as sequenced in a study of blood T cell repertoires in COVID-19. TCRdb's table, derived via immunoSEQ multiplex PCR, lists solely in-frame clones and lacks some. The sample carries fewer than 300,000 clones, 85% to 90% recorded once. The sequenced sample was peripheral blood. Source of these receptors: a man aged 45 to 65 with COVID-19, enrolled during active disease.

The rearrangement links TRBV5-1 to TRBJ2-5; no clear D gene. CDR1 and CDR2 from the germline V gene are SGHRS and YFSETQ. CDR3 length equals 14 residues. With 1 base removed from V and 5 bases from J, the gap between germline ends came to 12 bases. The CDR3 coding sequence is TGCGCCAGCAGCTTGAATAGTTTCGGGGAGACCCAGTACTTC. It encodes CASSLNSFGETQYF.

V usage is TRBV11-2 and J usage is TRBJ2-7; 9 bases fit TRBD2. After removal of 6 bases from V and 1 base from J, the junction contained 4 bases not matched to a gene. Germline CDR1 reads SGHAT; CDR2 reads FQNNGV. The CDR3 has 14 residues. The CDR3 reads CASSTSGYSYEQYF. DNA for the CDR3: TGTGCCAGCAGTACTAGCGGGTATTCCTACGAGCAGTACTTC.

V is TRBV19 and J is TRBJ1-5, with D uncertain. V gave up 1 base and J gave up 5 bases, with 15 bases separating them. CDR1 and CDR2 from the germline V gene are LNHDA and SQIVND (reference sequence). The CDR3 is 16 amino acids. CDR3 in amino acids: CASSIGPSSSHQPQHF. The CDR3 DNA reads TGTGCCAGTAGTATAGGTCCCAGTTCGTCCCATCAGCCCCAGCATTTT.

The chain joins TRBV18 to TRBJ1-3; 9 bases are shared with TRBD1. Trimming cost V 6 bases and J 5 bases; bases outside gene matches: 8. The length of the CDR3 is 15 residues. Germline V gene sequence: CDR1 KGHSH, CDR2 LQKENI. The CDR3 nucleotides are TGTGCCAGCTCCCGTCCCGGGACAGGGAGAAACACCATATATTTT. Protein sequence: CASSRPGTGRNTIYF.

The rearrangement links TRBV9 to TRBJ2-7; the match to TRBD2 covers 7 bases. The V and J ends lost 0 bases and 2 bases, in that order; junction bases with no gene match: 5. The CDR3 is made up of 15 amino acids. The V gene's germline CDR1 is SGDLS and CDR2 YYNGEE. The CDR3 DNA reads TGTGCCAGCAGCGTAGATCTAGCGGAAACCTACGAGCAGTACTTC. Its protein product is CASSVDLAETYEQYF. The variable domain in full, with the rest retrieved from reference TRBV9 and TRBJ2-7, is DSGVTQTPKHLITATGQRVTLRCSPRSGDLSVYWYQQSLDQGLQFLIQYYNGEERAKGNILERFSAQQFPDLHSELNLSSLELGDSALYFCASSVDLAETYEQYFGPGTRLTVT.

The chain has TRBV27 and TRBJ2-6; 7 nucleotides align to TRBD1. The trim removed 10 bases at V and 0 bases at J, leaving 6 bases unmatched. This CDR3 has 15 amino acids. The germline V gene encodes CDR1 MNHEY and CDR2 SMNVEV (reference sequence). CDR3 in DNA: TGTGCCACCACCCGGGACAGCTCTGGGGCCAACGTCCTGACTTTC. As protein: CATTRDSSGANVLTF.

This clone was observed a few times. The V and J genes are TRBV29-1 and TRBJ2-1; maybe TRBD2 (5 bases). V lost 3 bases and J 6 bases, leaving 15 bases between the germline ends. This CDR3 comprises 14 residues. Germline lookup yields CDR1 SQVTM and CDR2 ANQGSEA. CDR3: CSVDASRRFNEQFF. The CDR3 DNA sequence: TGCAGCGTTGATGCCTCCAGGAGGTTCAATGAGCAGTTCTTC.

This clone was counted only a few times. The chain couples TRBV5-6 to TRBJ2-7; D is undetermined. CDR1 SGHDT and CDR2 YYEEEE come from the germline V gene. V lost 1 base and J lost 5, with 10 bases in between. The length of the CDR3 is 13 residues. CDR3 protein: CASSLFVIDEQYF. The CDR3 nucleotides read TGTGCCAGCAGCTTGTTTGTAATCGACGAGCAGTACTTC. The whole variable domain, remainder taken from reference TRBV5-6 and TRBJ2-7, is DAGVTQSPTHLIKTRGQQVTLRCSPKSGHDTVSWYQQALGQGPQFIFQYYEEEERQRGNFPDRFSGHQFPNYSSELNVNALLLGDSALYLCASSLFVIDEQYFGPGTRLTVT.

The V gene is TRBV5-1, the J gene TRBJ2-3; D uncertain. V lost 4 bases, J lost 3 bases, and 15 bases lay in between. CDR1 is SGHRS and CDR2 is YFSETQ in the germline V gene. This CDR3 has 15 amino acids. The CDR3 DNA is TGCGCCAGCAGCCTGGCCTTTGCGCGTACAGATACGCAGTATTTT. Amino acid sequence: CASSLAFARTDTQYF.

The V call is TRBV27, the J call TRBJ2-2; D not resolved. The length of the CDR3 is 15 residues. Per the germline V gene, CDR1 is MNHEY and CDR2 is SMNVEV (reference sequence). V shed 1 base and J shed 7 bases, with 13 bases lying between them. This chain's CDR3 is CASSLFSGALGELFF. The CDR3 coding sequence is TGTGCCAGCAGTTTATTCTCCGGTGCCCTCGGGGAGCTGTTTTTT.

The gene calls are TRBV14 and TRBJ1-1; 10 nucleotides line up with TRBD1. The J segment lost 10 bases and the V segment lost 4 bases, leaving 12 bases of the junction unmatched. CDR1 SGHDN and CDR2 FVKESK come from the germline V gene. This CDR3 comprises 15 residues. CDR3 coding DNA: TGTGCCAGCAGCCCCACCTTCGGGGACAGGGGTGGAGCTTTCTTT. It encodes CASSPTFGDRGGAFF.

The chain uses TRBV6-2 or TRBV6-3 and TRBJ2-1, with TRBD1 matching 9 bases. V shed 2 bases, J shed 2 bases, and the junction held 10 bases outside the gene matches. This CDR3 contains 18 residues. CDR1 MNHEY and CDR2 SVGEGT come from the germline V gene. Here the CDR3 DNA reads TGTGCCAGCAGTTACCCCTTTGGACAGGGGATAACCTACAATGAGCAGTTCTTC. Translation: CASSYPFGQGITYNEQFF.

The chain employs TRBV3-1 (or the pseudogene TRBV3-2) and TRBJ2-1; 9 nucleotides match TRBD2. CDR3 size: 14 residues. Germline loops: CDR1 LGHDT, CDR2 YNNKEL (reference sequence). Trimming took 4 bases from V and 6 from J; bases not matched to a gene: 4. CDR3 sequence reads: CASSPQAGGNEQFF. DNA of the CDR3: TGTGCCAGCAGCCCTCAAGCGGGAGGCAATGAGCAGTTCTTC.

V usage is TRBV7-9 and J usage is TRBJ1-5; D unresolved. CDR3 length equals 14 residues. The V end lost 5 bases, the J end lost 3 bases, and 11 bases lay between the germline ends. Germline V gene data show CDR1 as SEHNR and CDR2 as FQNEAQ (reference sequence). This CDR3 is CASSPTGANQPQHF. CDR3 in DNA: TGTGCCAGCAGCCCCACGGGAGCCAATCAGCCCCAGCATTTT.

This chain links TRBV2 with TRBJ2-1; possible D gene TRBD2, 6 bases. CDR1 SNHLY and CDR2 FYNNEI come from the germline V gene. The CDR3 totals 17 residues. V lost 5 bases to trimming and J lost 4 bases, with 21 bases between them. DNA of the CDR3: TGTGCCAGCAGTCGAACGGGGAGCGGAGGGACTTACAATGAGCAGTTCTTC. This sequence encodes CASSRTGSGGTYNEQFF. The full variable domain, with the rest looked up from reference TRBV2 and TRBJ2-1, is EPEVTQTPSHQVTQMGQEVILRCVPISNHLYFYWYRQILGQKVEFLVSFYNNEISEKSEIFDDQFSVERPDGSNFTLKIRSTKLEDSAMYFCASSRTGSGGTYNEQFFGPGTRLTVL.

The rearrangement joins TRBV9 to TRBJ1-2; TRBD1 is a possible D gene (6 bases). V lost 3 bases, J lost 2 bases, and 20 bases lay in between. Germline lookup yields CDR1 SGDLS and CDR2 YYNGEE. The CDR3 is 17 residues long. CDR3 coding DNA: TGTGCCAGCAGCGGATCCCAGGGGAGGGCTTCAAACTATGGCTACACCTTC. The encoded protein is CASSGSQGRASNYGYTF.

The chain is built from TRBV18 and TRBJ2-7; 7 nucleotides match TRBD1. Looked up from germline, CDR1 is KGHSH and CDR2 is LQKENI. The CDR3 is made up of 15 amino acids. V lost 6 bases to trimming and J lost 2 bases; unmatched junction nucleotides: 10. CDR3 loop: CASSADRSTAYEQYF. In DNA, the CDR3 is TGTGCCAGCTCGGCGGACAGGAGCACGGCCTACGAGCAGTACTTC.

CDR3 sequence: CSVEGTGGTGELFF. The CDR3 DNA sequence: TGCAGCGTTGAAGGGACAGGGGGCACCGGGGAGCTGTTTTTT. The rearrangement links TRBV29-1 to TRBJ2-2; 10 bases align to TRBD1. This CDR3 has 14 amino acids. Per the germline V gene, CDR1 is SQVTM and CDR2 is ANQGSEA. V lost 1 base and J lost 4; bases outside the gene matches: 0.

The V and J genes are TRBV25-1 and TRBJ2-7; 7 nucleotides match TRBD1. The CDR3 has 15 residues. Germline lookup yields CDR1 MGHDK and CDR2 SYGVNS. J lost 1 base, V lost 2 bases, and 5 bases had no gene match. CDR3 amino acids: CASSERGRGSYEQYF. CDR3 DNA sequence: TGTGCCAGCAGTGAACGGGGCAGGGGGTCCTACGAGCAGTACTTC.

This rearrangement joins TRBV25-1 to TRBJ1-1; tentative D call: TRBD1 (6 bases). Germline-derived CDR1 and CDR2 are MGHDK and SYGVNS. The CDR3 covers 13 residues. V gave up 3 bases and J gave up 7 bases, with 12 bases separating them. CDR3: CASSEPGQSEAFF. CDR3 nucleotides: TGTGCCAGCAGTGAGCCGGGACAAAGTGAAGCTTTCTTT. Based on the CDR3 plus reference TRBV25-1 and TRBJ1-1, the full variable domain is EADIYQTPRYLVIGTGKKITLECSQTMGHDKMYWYQQDPGMELHLIHYSYGVNSTEKGDLSSESTVSRIRTEHFPLTLESARPSHTSQYLCASSEPGQSEAFFGQGTRLTVV.

V and J are TRBV6-5 and TRBJ2-7; 10 positions agree with TRBD1. Germline CDR1 and CDR2: MNHEY and SVGAGI. The CDR3 totals 15 residues. Unmatched junction bases numbered 3, after V lost 2 bases and J lost 2 bases. CDR3 nucleotide sequence: TGTGCCAGCAGTTACGAGGGGACAGGGGCCTACGAGCAGTACTTC. Protein product: CASSYEGTGAYEQYF.

This clone was detected a few times. The chain links TRBV23-1 to TRBJ1-2; 12 bases line up with TRBD1. TRBV23-1 is reported as an ORF; its role is uncertain. Trimming at V came to 4 bases and at J to 4 bases, leaving 10 bases not matched to a gene. The CDR3 spans 17 residues. Here the CDR3 DNA reads TGCGCCAGCAGTCTACTCTGGGGGACAGGGGGCCTCTATGGCTACACCTTC. This translates into CASSLLWGTGGLYGYTF.

This sequence joins TRBV7-9 and TRBJ1-1; D might be TRBD1 (5 bases). V was cut by 2 bases and J by 4 bases, with 11 bases left in between. CDR1 and CDR2 from the germline V gene are SEHNR and FQNEAQ (reference sequence). The CDR3 sequence is 14 residues long. DNA of the CDR3: TGTGCCAGCAGCTTACGTAGGGGAGGCACTGAAGCTTTCTTT. Its translation is CASSLRRGGTEAFF.

This clone was seen repeatedly, ten times or more. This chain links TRBV27 with TRBJ1-2; D call uncertain. V lost 7 bases, J lost 4 bases, and 10 bases lay in between. Per germline, CDR1 MNHEY and CDR2 SMNVEV (reference sequence). This CDR3 contains 12 residues. CDR3 nucleotide sequence: TGTGCCAGCACCGTGACTGCCTATGGCTACACCTTC. Translating gives CASTVTAYGYTF.

This chain joins TRBV5-4 and TRBJ2-5, with a tentative D call TRBD1 (6 bases). CDR3 length: 15 amino acids. The V end lost 0 bases, the J end lost 5 bases, and 14 bases lay between the germline ends. CDR1 is SGHNT, CDR2 YYREEE, per germline (reference sequence). In DNA form, the CDR3 reads TGTGCCAGCAGCTTGGGTTCCTCGCAGGGGGAGACCCAGTACTTC. Its translation: CASSLGSSQGETQYF.

On this clone: Other DNA sequences of this sample code for an identical CDR3. The chain has TRBV27 and TRBJ2-2; 10 bases align to TRBD2. This CDR3 contains 15 residues. J lost 5 bases, V lost 3 bases, and 3 bases had no gene match. Germline V lookup: CDR1 MNHEY, CDR2 SMNVEV (reference sequence). The CDR3 DNA sequence: TGTGCCAGCAGTTTGCTAGCGGGAGTTACCGGGGAGCTGTTTTTT. Translating it yields CASSLLAGVTGELFF.

This chain uses TRBV6-4 with TRBJ2-2, with 14 bases lining up with TRBD2. Germline V lookup: CDR1 MRHNA, CDR2 SNTAGT. The CDR3 contains 18 residues. Trimming took 2 bases from V and 0 from J; bases not matched to a gene: 2. The CDR3, as DNA: TGTGCCAGCAGTGACGGGGGACTAGCGGGGGCGAACACCGGGGAGCTGTTTTTT. It translates to CASSDGGLAGANTGELFF.